Listed here are 25 T cell receptor beta chains from one sample, sequenced in a study of human T cells and chemical hapten exposure. Time point denoted: pre-sensitization, week 0. Indicated treatment: therapeutic diphenylcyclopropenone sensitization with weekly scalp DPC. From the RACE reads, TCRdb called clonotypes with MiXCR, one entry per CDR3 protein. Of about 260,000 distinct CDR3 sequences in the sample, more than 6.5% are singletons; the top ten hold approximately 2.3%. Sequencing was performed on whole blood, taken in connection with sensitization to the hapten diphenylcyclopropenone (DPC). The receptors stem from a woman aged 40 to 55 with alopecia areata. Some clones in this sample may be carry-over from other donors' samples.

The chain couples TRBV20-1 to TRBJ2-1, with TRBD2 identical over 15 bases. Germline CDR1 DFQATT, CDR2 SNEGSKA (reference sequence). The CDR3 spans 18 residues. The V gene end was trimmed by 0 bases and the J gene end by 5 bases; junction bases not matched to a gene: 8. The DNA of the CDR3 is TGCAGTGCTAGAGACGGGACTAGCGGGAGGTCATTGAACAATGAGCAGTTCTTC. Translated: CSARDGTSGRSLNNEQFF.

This clonotype has just a few counts. This chain connects TRBV29-1 to TRBJ1-5, with D maybe TRBD1 (5 bases). The CDR3 is made up of 14 amino acids. CDR1 is SQVTM and CDR2 is ANQGSEA in the germline V gene. Trimming stripped 0 bases from V and 11 bases from J, with 17 bases between. The CDR3, as DNA: TGCAGCGTTGAAGAGGAACAGGTCGGGGGGGCCCAGCATTTT. This sequence encodes CSVEEEQVGGAQHF.

This clonotype was counted many times. The chain employs TRBV20-1 and TRBJ1-1; D gene uncertain. This CDR3 is 16 amino acids long. Germline V gene data show CDR1 as DFQATT and CDR2 as SNEGSKA (reference sequence). Deletions cut 4 bases from V and 1 base from J, with 19 bases between. This chain's CDR3 is CSAKSGVHGRNTEAFF. The CDR3 region has the DNA TGCAGTGCTAAGTCTGGGGTCCACGGGAGGAACACTGAAGCTTTCTTT.

This clonotype was detected ten times or more. The CDR3 region has the DNA TGTGCCAGCAGCTTAGGGGCGACAGGGGCCTATGGCTACACCTTC. Protein sequence: CASSLGATGAYGYTF. The chain couples TRBV7-8 to TRBJ1-2; 8 nucleotides agree with TRBD1. The CDR3 sequence is 15 residues long. Germline-derived CDR1 and CDR2 are SGHVS and FQNEAQ. The V segment lost 1 base and the J segment 4 bases; nucleotides outside the gene matches: 5.

This chain uses TRBV12-3 or TRBV12-4 with TRBJ2-1; D remains unclear. V dropped 8 bases and J dropped 8 bases, with 19 bases sitting between them. The CDR3 contains 14 residues. CDR3 coding DNA: TGTGCCAGCGGTCAACTTGGATTGATTGATGAGCAGTTCTTC. The encoded protein is CASGQLGLIDEQFF.

This clonotype was seen a handful of times. This chain links TRBV7-2 with TRBJ1-2; 8 nucleotides align to TRBD1. From germline, CDR1 is SGHTA and CDR2 FQGNSA. This CDR3 region has 14 residues. Trimming at V came to 3 bases and at J to 3 bases, leaving 3 bases not matched to a gene. The CDR3 bases are TGTGCCAGCAGCTTTGACAGGGGATACTATGGCTACACCTTC. Its translation: CASSFDRGYYGYTF.

This chain links TRBV12-3 or TRBV12-4 with TRBJ1-1; D gene ambiguous. Deletions cut 6 bases from V and 6 bases from J, with 11 bases between. The CDR3 covers 12 residues. CDR3 protein: CASSQSLPEAFF. The DNA of the CDR3 is TGTGCCAGCAGCCAATCTCTCCCTGAAGCTTTCTTT.

This clonotype was picked up a small number of times. The chain combines TRBV7-2 with TRBJ1-2, with 7 bases lining up with TRBD1. With V trimmed by 1 base and J by 8 bases, 7 bases remained unmatched. From germline, CDR1 is SGHTA and CDR2 FQGNSA. This CDR3 comprises 14 residues. The DNA of the CDR3 is TGTGCCAGCAGCTTAGGGACAGGCTCCCAGGGCTACACCTTC. Amino acids: CASSLGTGSQGYTF.

The V and J genes are TRBV2 and TRBJ2-1; 8 nucleotides match TRBD1. The germline gives CDR1 SNHLY, CDR2 FYNNEI. The CDR3 runs 16 residues. With 2 bases clipped from V and 0 bases from J, the junction kept 3 bases outside the gene matches. The CDR3 DNA sequence: TGTGCCAGCAGTGAACAGGGGGCCCTCTCCTACAATGAGCAGTTCTTC. This codes for CASSEQGALSYNEQFF.

This clonotype was observed many times. This chain uses TRBV7-2 with TRBJ1-5; D might be TRBD1 (6 bases). Germline CDR1 reads SGHTA; CDR2 reads FQGNSA. The CDR3 totals 12 residues. The ends were cut back, 2 bases at V and 9 bases at J, with 8 bases in the middle. The CDR3 loop is CASSLQTGPQHF. Here the CDR3 DNA reads TGTGCCAGCAGCTTACAGACAGGGCCCCAGCATTTT.

This chain joins TRBV3-1 and TRBJ2-7; D remains unclear. The CDR3 is 14 residues long. Trimming stripped 3 bases from V and 0 bases from J, with 9 bases between. From germline, CDR1 is LGHDT and CDR2 YNNKEL (reference sequence). CDR3 loop: CASSQMGNSYEQYF. The CDR3 DNA reads TGTGCCAGCAGCCAGATGGGCAACTCCTACGAGCAGTACTTC.

This clonotype was counted only a few times. This chain joins TRBV20-1 and TRBJ2-7; TRBD1 agrees at 7 bases. In germline, CDR1 is DFQATT, CDR2 SNEGSKA (reference sequence). V was clipped by 3 bases and J by 0 bases; unmatched bases: 11. CDR3 length: 16 residues. The DNA for the CDR3 is TGCAGTGCTAGGCTAATGGACAGGCCTAACTCCTACGAGCAGTACTTC. This sequence encodes CSARLMDRPNSYEQYF.

The chain combines TRBV7-2 with TRBJ2-5; D unclear. CDR3 length equals 14 residues. The germline V and J ends were trimmed by 3 bases and 1 base, with 9 bases remaining between them. Looked up from germline, CDR1 is SGHTA and CDR2 is FQGNSA. The DNA for the CDR3 is TGTGCCAGCAGCTTTAGGAACAGCCAAGAGACCCAGTACTTC. This codes for CASSFRNSQETQYF. Using reference TRBV7-2 and TRBJ2-5 for the parts outside the CDR3, the full variable domain is GAGVSQSPSNKVTEKGKDVELRCDPISGHTALYWYRQSLGQGLEFLIYFQGNSAPDKSGLPSDRFSAERTGGSVSTLTIQRTQQEDSAVYLCASSFRNSQETQYFGPGTRLLVL.

J is TRBJ1-4 and V is TRBV10-3; D call uncertain. Trimming removed 11 bases at V and 5 bases at J, with 12 bases between. Germline CDR1 ENHRY, CDR2 SYGVKD. The CDR3 spans 12 residues. CDR3 nucleotide sequence: TGTGCCTCCCGGGCGCAGAATGAAAAACTGTTTTTT. It yields the protein CASRAQNEKLFF.

This clonotype has at least ten counts. The chain employs TRBV29-1 and TRBJ2-2, with unresolved D. V lost 6 bases to trimming and J lost 1 base, with 6 bases between them. Germline V gene lookup returns CDR1 SQVTM and CDR2 ANQGSEA. There are 12 residues in the CDR3. Written as DNA, the CDR3 is TGCAGCGTCAACTTGAACACCGGGGAGCTGTTTTTT. Its translation is CSVNLNTGELFF.

The chain links TRBV12-3 or TRBV12-4 to TRBJ1-2; 9 bases fit TRBD1. The trim removed 6 bases at V and 4 bases at J, leaving 12 bases unmatched. CDR3 length equals 16 residues. The CDR3 loop is CASRPTAGQGGYGYTF. The DNA of the CDR3 is TGTGCCAGCAGGCCCACTGCGGGACAGGGTGGCTATGGCTACACCTTC.

This clonotype was counted a few times. The V gene is TRBV5-1, the J gene TRBJ2-2; TRBD1 aligns across 12 bases. The V gene's germline CDR1 is SGHRS and CDR2 YFSETQ. The V segment lost 2 bases and the J segment 7 bases; nucleotides outside the gene matches: 3. This CDR3 comprises 15 residues. The CDR3: CASSFGTGGNGELFF. For the CDR3, the DNA is TGCGCCAGCAGCTTCGGGACAGGGGGCAACGGGGAGCTGTTTTTT. Filled out from reference TRBV5-1 and TRBJ2-2, the complete variable domain reads KAGVTQTPRYLIKTRGQQVTLSCSPISGHRSVSWYQQTPGQGLQFLFEYFSETQRNKGNFPGRFSGRQFSNSRSEMNVSTLELGDSALYLCASSFGTGGNGELFFGEGSRLTVL.

In this sample, this clonotype turned up many times. The chain uses TRBV7-2 and TRBJ1-4, with D possibly matching TRBD1 (6 bases). In germline, CDR1 is SGHTA, CDR2 FQGNSA. CDR3 length: 14 amino acids. The germline V and J ends were trimmed by 5 bases and 8 bases, with 15 bases remaining between them. CDR3 sequence reads: CASSVTGSREKLFF. The CDR3 DNA is TGTGCCAGCAGCGTGACAGGCTCGAGGGAAAAACTGTTTTTT.

This clonotype was seen a few times. This chain links TRBV10-3 with TRBJ2-5; D is possibly TRBD1 or TRBD2 (5 bases each). The CDR3 has 14 residues. Germline-derived CDR1 and CDR2 are ENHRY and SYGVKD. Deletions cut 4 bases from V and 3 bases from J, with 12 bases between. DNA for the CDR3: TGTGCCATCAGTGGGCGTCAGGGAGAAGAGACCCAGTACTTC. It encodes CAISGRQGEETQYF.

This clonotype occurred many times. V usage is TRBV20-1 and J usage is TRBJ2-3, with a weak D call TRBD1 (6 bases). From germline, CDR1 is DFQATT and CDR2 SNEGSKA (reference sequence). CDR3 length equals 15 residues. Trimming shortened V by 0 bases and J by 0 bases, and 10 bases separated the two germline ends. The CDR3: CSARDIRGSTDTQYF. In nucleotides, the CDR3 is TGCAGTGCTAGAGATATCAGGGGAAGCACAGATACGCAGTATTTT.

The chain links TRBV6-2 or TRBV6-3 to TRBJ1-3; D unresolved. Germline lookup yields CDR1 MNHEY and CDR2 SVGEGT. The CDR3 contains 12 residues. V was trimmed by 8 bases and J by 3 bases, leaving 8 bases between them. In DNA form, the CDR3 reads TGTGCCAGCGCCGAACTTGGAAACACCATATATTTT. Residues: CASAELGNTIYF.

This clonotype was seen many times. The chain employs TRBV11-2 and TRBJ1-1; D not certain. Germline values: CDR1 SGHAT, CDR2 FQNNGV. Trimming cost V 5 bases and J 3 bases, with 4 bases left between them. The CDR3 extends over 11 amino acids. CDR3 DNA: TGTGCCAGCAGCGTGTACACTGAAGCTTTCTTT. Its protein is CASSVYTEAFF. The complete variable domain, with remaining parts taken from reference TRBV11-2 and TRBJ1-1, reads EAGVAQSPRYKIIEKRQSVAFWCNPISGHATLYWYQQILGQGPKLLIQFQNNGVVDDSQLPKDRFSAERLKGVDSTLKIQPAKLEDSAVYLCASSVYTEAFFGQGTRLTVV.

In this sample, this clonotype turned up many times. This chain uses TRBV5-1 with TRBJ2-4; no firm D call. The CDR3 runs to 16 residues. Trimming stripped 2 bases from V and 5 bases from J, with 17 bases between. CDR1 is SGHRS, CDR2 YFSETQ, per germline. CDR3 protein: CASSFGPAGVQNIQYF. The CDR3 DNA sequence: TGCGCCAGCAGCTTCGGACCAGCAGGAGTTCAAAACATTCAGTACTTC. Full variable domain (missing parts from reference TRBV5-1 and TRBJ2-4): KAGVTQTPRYLIKTRGQQVTLSCSPISGHRSVSWYQQTPGQGLQFLFEYFSETQRNKGNFPGRFSGRQFSNSRSEMNVSTLELGDSALYLCASSFGPAGVQNIQYFGAGTRLSVL.

The J gene is TRBJ2-7, the V gene TRBV3-1; 9 bases are a match to TRBD1. The CDR3 has 14 residues. The V gene end was trimmed by 5 bases and the J gene end by 5 bases; junction bases not matched to a gene: 7. Germline V gene sequence: CDR1 LGHDT, CDR2 YNNKEL (reference sequence). Here the CDR3 DNA reads TGTGCCAGCAGCGGACCGGGACAGGGCCACGAGCAGTACTTC. This translates into CASSGPGQGHEQYF.

A few counts support this clonotype. The gene calls are TRBV12-3 or TRBV12-4 and TRBJ1-5; maybe TRBD1 (6 bases). The V end lost 10 bases, the J end lost 3 bases, and 13 bases lay between the germline ends. The length of the CDR3 is 13 residues. CDR3 sequence (DNA): TGTGCCATCCGGAGGGGGGACAATCAGCCCCAGCATTTT. Protein product: CAIRRGDNQPQHF.